This T cell receptor (beta chain) was identified in a study of T-cell memory formation after mild COVID-19 (dated by TCRdb to the early 2020s). Notes on the research overall: TCR sequence clusters from the two donors were found to be largely donor specific. Two young, previously healthy adult volunteers, one female and one male, were included in the cohort. Longitudinal TCRalpha and TCRbeta repertoire sequencing tracked T-cell clones expanding and contracting after mild COVID-19 in a couple of donors. The study at large found these results: Balanced CD4/CD8 phenotypes were observed for clones contracting from day 15 to 85, whereas a bias towards CD4+ was observed for a second wave of clones expanding from day 15 to 37. Whether the second-wave clones peaking on day 37 were SARS-CoV-2 specific was not confirmed. The detection of some responding clones in pre-infection memory suggests that pre-existing cross-reactive memory T cells joined the SARS-CoV-2 response. Contracting CD4+ clones were located mainly in the CM and EM memory subsets, whereas CD8+ clones were found to be enriched in EMRA. Only a couple of mild cases were covered by the study, and larger cohorts that include severe cases with pre-infection samples were considered necessary.

The instrument was an Illumina NovaSeq 6000. cDNA libraries for TCRalpha and TCRbeta were prepared by 5'RACE using constant-segment primers, with sample barcodes and unique molecular identifiers added. Trizol reagent was used to extract RNA from every sample. Library amplification was performed in two PCR steps, and a second sample barcode and Illumina TruSeq adapters were introduced in the second step. Sequencing of the libraries was done on an Illumina NovaSeq, producing 2 x 150 bp paired-end reads. On the study's bioinformatics: The reads were demultiplexed and collapsed into UMI-guided consensus sequences using migec v1.2.7. With mixcr v2.1.11, UMI consensuses were aligned to TRA and TRB V and J templates and assembled into clonotypes. A clonotype was counted as expanded or contracted only if both edgeR and NoisET called the change significant, with noise models trained on biological replicates. For edgeR calls, the thresholds were a false discovery rate-adjusted p below 0.01 and a log2 fold-change of 1. PCA with hierarchical clustering of max-normalized trajectories of the 1000 most abundant clonotypes was used as exploratory dynamics analysis. Each responding clone was given a CD4 or CD8 phenotype based on the CD4+ and CD8+ repertoires, which had been sequenced separately. TCRdb itself trimmed the public reads at Q25 with fastp, ran MiXCR and retained productive beta chains. Identical CDR3 protein sequences are pooled into one entry, listed with their most common genes and DNA. The V and J calls follow TCRdb's processing rather than the paper's. In all, the sample holds just over 400,000 distinct CDR3 sequences, and roughly a quarter of those were seen once. In total, the top ten clones hold roughly 13% of the sample.

The sample holds a few counts of this clonotype. This clone's antigen is unknown. There are no base qualities to consult, and no much larger clone falls within one base. PBMCs were isolated by Ficoll-Paque density gradient centrifugation. Trimming leaves V shorter by 4 bases and J shorter by 6 bases, with the junction holding 6 bases beyond the gene matches. The CDR3 numbers 14 residues from cysteine through phenylalanine. The kept DNA is CDR3 alone, 42 bases in frame from the first base. The germline V gene specifies SGHRS as CDR1 and YFSETQ as CDR2. Sequenced input: PBMCs or a T cell subset sorted from them (not recorded which). The chain joins TRBV5-1 to TRBJ1-2; 10 bases in the junction line up with TRBD1. This sequence was found in an adult woman who had mild COVID-19 (a few samples of this study predate the infection). The sample titles of this study are shuffled in the database, so cell type and time point are left out; the donor was told from shared clones. The sequenced DNA: TGCGCCAGCAGCCCCTCGGGACAGGGGAATGGCTACACCTTC. Translated, this gives CASSPSGQGNGYTF.